These 21 T cell receptor beta chains originate from one sample sequenced in a study of blood T cell repertoires in COVID-19. Profiled with immunoSEQ multiplex PCR; TCRdb holds only in-frame clones, not every one. The top ten clones hold around 24% of a sample with almost 95,000 clones, about two thirds of them seen once. Material for sequencing was peripheral blood. Receptors originate from a woman in her sixties or seventies in a cohort sampled during active or convalescent COVID-19.

The table lists this clone with a count of one. The chain employs TRBV18 and TRBJ2-5; 8 bases are shared with TRBD1. The V gene end was trimmed by 1 base and the J gene end by 5 bases; junction bases not matched to a gene: 6. Germline values: CDR1 KGHSH, CDR2 LQKENI. This CDR3 region has 15 residues. CDR3 residues: CASSPQGQVSETQYF. The CDR3 coding sequence is TGTGCCAGCTCACCACAGGGACAGGTTTCGGAGACCCAGTACTTC.

This clone has just a few counts. The chain is built from TRBV28 and TRBJ1-6, with TRBD1 matching over 7 bases. This CDR3 is 18 amino acids long. The germline V gene has CDR1 MDHEN and CDR2 SYDVKM. J was trimmed by 4 bases and V by 2 bases; bases with no gene match: 11. The CDR3 DNA follows: TGTGCCAGCAGTTTAGGGGGGAAAGGGGACAGTTATAATTCACCCCTCCACTTT. This translates into CASSLGGKGDSYNSPLHF.

This chain links TRBV29-1 with TRBJ2-7; TRBD1 matches 8 bases. The CDR3 extends over 14 amino acids. Germline V gene data show CDR1 as SQVTM and CDR2 as ANQGSEA. V lost 3 bases, J lost 4 bases, and 8 bases stayed unmatched. CDR3 DNA: TGCAGCGTTGATAGTGGGACAGGTCATTACGAGCAGTACTTC. Translating gives CSVDSGTGHYEQYF.

In nucleotides, the CDR3 is TGTGCCACCAGTGGAAGCGGGGGGTCGACCTACGAGCAGTACTTC. Protein product: CATSGSGGSTYEQYF. The V and J genes are TRBV24-1 and TRBJ2-7; 9 positions agree with TRBD2. The germline V gene has CDR1 KGHDR and CDR2 SFDVKD. After removal of 5 bases from V and 2 bases from J, the junction contained 6 bases not matched to a gene. The CDR3 covers 15 residues.

This clone was observed a handful of times. The V gene is TRBV7-6, the J gene TRBJ2-1; 13 bases align to TRBD2. With 3 bases clipped from V and 9 bases from J, the junction kept 8 bases outside the gene matches. Germline values: CDR1 SGHVS, CDR2 FNYEAQ. The CDR3 is 16 residues long. CDR3 residues: CASSLVLAGGPSEQFF. The CDR3 DNA reads TGTGCCAGCAGCTTGGTACTAGCGGGGGGGCCAAGTGAGCAGTTCTTC.

The J gene is TRBJ2-7, the V gene TRBV14; D is perhaps TRBD1 (6 bases). CDR1 and CDR2 from the germline V gene are SGHDN and FVKESK. V dropped 3 bases and J dropped 4 bases, with 7 bases sitting between them. CDR3 length: 12 amino acids. This CDR3 is CASSHTGYEQYF. The DNA of the CDR3 is TGTGCCAGCAGCCACACAGGGTACGAGCAGTACTTC.

The genes are TRBV19 and TRBJ1-5; D may be TRBD1 (6 bases). Trimming took off 5 bases at V and 0 bases at J, with 14 bases between the two ends. Germline values: CDR1 LNHDA, CDR2 SQIVND (reference sequence). The CDR3 length is 16 residues. CDR3 amino acids: CASSPTGHLSNQPQHF. CDR3 DNA: TGTGCCAGTAGTCCCACGGGACACCTTAGCAATCAGCCCCAGCATTTT.

The rearrangement joins TRBV3-1 (or the pseudogene TRBV3-2) to TRBJ1-3; no firm D call. CDR1 is LGHDT, CDR2 YNNKEL, per germline (reference sequence). The CDR3 loop spans 16 amino acids. The ends were cut back, 0 bases at V and 0 bases at J, with 9 bases in the middle. CDR3 in amino acids: CASSQETVYSGNTIYF. As DNA, the CDR3 is TGTGCCAGCAGCCAAGAAACAGTATACTCTGGAAACACCATATATTTT.

Written as DNA, the CDR3 is TGTGCCAGCAGCCAAGATTGGAGTGGCAGATACAATGAGCAGTTCTTC. This encodes CASSQDWSGRYNEQFF. V gene TRBV4-2 combines with J gene TRBJ2-1; D gene unclear. Germline CDR1 is LGHNA and CDR2 is YNFKEQ. The V end was cut by 0 bases, the J end by 4 bases, with 13 bases between. This CDR3 has 16 amino acids.

This clone was detected only a few times. This chain joins TRBV7-8 and TRBJ2-1, with 9 positions matching TRBD2. CDR3 size: 15 residues. Per the germline V gene, CDR1 is SGHVS and CDR2 is FQNEAQ. J gave up 6 bases and V 1 base, and 4 bases lay outside the gene matches. DNA of the CDR3: TGTGCCAGCAGCTTAGGGGCTAGCGGGGTCAATGAGCAGTTCTTC. It codes for CASSLGASGVNEQFF.

The chain couples TRBV30 to TRBJ1-2; D unclear. Between the trimmed V and J ends, which lost 0 bases and 2 bases, there was a span of 10 bases. CDR1 is GTSNPN and CDR2 is SVGIG in the germline V gene (reference sequence). The CDR3 is 14 residues long. CDR3 amino acids: CAWSVVGVNYGYTF. DNA of the CDR3: TGTGCCTGGAGTGTAGTGGGCGTAAACTATGGCTACACCTTC.

DNA of the CDR3: TGTGCCAGCAGCTTAGATCGAGCGGGGGGAAGGGAGACCCAGTACTTC. Amino acids: CASSLDRAGGRETQYF. The gene calls are TRBV7-2 and TRBJ2-5; TRBD2 agrees at 9 bases. Per the germline V gene, CDR1 is SGHTA and CDR2 is FQGNSA. This CDR3 contains 16 residues. V was clipped by 1 base and J by 5 bases; unmatched bases: 8.

The chain has TRBV19 and TRBJ1-3; no firm D call. CDR1 and CDR2 from the germline V gene are LNHDA and SQIVND (reference sequence). V was cut by 8 bases and J by 3 bases, with 14 bases left in between. The CDR3 loop spans 14 amino acids. CDR3 region: CASRTWGGGNTIYF. The CDR3 nucleotides are TGTGCCAGTCGGACCTGGGGAGGTGGAAACACCATATATTTT.

This clone occurred a few times. This chain connects TRBV24-1 to TRBJ2-3; TRBD1 agrees at 7 bases. This CDR3 is built from 17 residues. V trimming: 6 bases; J trimming: 0 bases; junction bases outside the gene matches: 11. Germline loops: CDR1 KGHDR, CDR2 SFDVKD. CDR3 sequence: CATSYSGTATSTDTQYF. CDR3 nucleotides: TGTGCCACCAGTTACTCCGGGACAGCAACTAGCACAGATACGCAGTATTTT.

The chain links TRBV9 to TRBJ2-7, with 9 bases that match TRBD1. V lost 2 bases and J lost 4; bases outside the gene matches: 7. The CDR3 extends over 15 amino acids. CDR1 is SGDLS, CDR2 YYNGEE, per germline. The CDR3 DNA reads TGTGCCAGCAGCGTTACCCAGGGACAGGGTTACGAGCAGTACTTC. Translated, it gives CASSVTQGQGYEQYF.

The chain employs TRBV5-1 and TRBJ2-5, with 9 bases matching TRBD1. CDR3 length: 16 amino acids. V was pared by 0 bases and J by 2 bases, with 5 bases of the junction left unmatched. Germline CDR1 SGHRS, CDR2 YFSETQ. CDR3 sequence reads: CASSLVQGARQETQYF. The DNA for the CDR3 is TGCGCCAGCAGCTTGGTACAGGGGGCGAGGCAAGAGACCCAGTACTTC.

The chain combines TRBV10-3 with TRBJ1-1; D is ambiguous. The germline V gene has CDR1 ENHRY and CDR2 SYGVKD. V was pared by 0 bases and J by 6 bases, with 8 bases between. This CDR3 is 13 amino acids long. CDR3 sequence (DNA): TGTGCCATCAGTGAGTCGACTGCAGCTGAAGCTTTCTTT. Protein sequence: CAISESTAAEAFF.

This clone was seen only once. This rearrangement joins TRBV3-1 (or the pseudogene TRBV3-2) to TRBJ2-3, with D perhaps TRBD2 (7 bases). Deletions cut 5 bases from V and 5 bases from J, with 20 bases between. The V gene's germline CDR1 is LGHDT and CDR2 YNNKEL (reference sequence). The CDR3 totals 16 residues. The CDR3 loop is CASSSNGGGAIDTQYF. The CDR3 region has the DNA TGTGCCAGCAGCTCGAATGGAGGGGGGGCAATAGATACGCAGTATTTT.

The V and J genes are TRBV7-2 and TRBJ2-2; TRBD2 matches 12 bases. Looked up from germline, CDR1 is SGHTA and CDR2 is FQGNSA. V shed 5 bases and J 9 bases; nucleotides not matched to a gene: 19. The CDR3 contains 19 residues. CDR3 bases: TGTGCCAGCAGCCCGGAACGACTAGCGGGGGTGATCATGTACCGGGAGCTGTTTTTT. It specifies CASSPERLAGVIMYRELFF. The whole variable domain, remainder taken from reference TRBV7-2 and TRBJ2-2, is GAGVSQSPSNKVTEKGKDVELRCDPISGHTALYWYRQSLGQGLEFLIYFQGNSAPDKSGLPSDRFSAERTGGSVSTLTIQRTQQEDSAVYLCASSPERLAGVIMYRELFFGEGSRLTVL.

This chain joins TRBV7-3 and TRBJ2-5; 11 bases line up with TRBD1. The CDR3 has 15 amino acids. CDR1 and CDR2 (germline): SGHTA, FQGTGA. Germline trimming cut 5 bases from V and 1 base from J; bases unmatched to any gene: 3. Here the CDR3 DNA reads TGTGCCAGCAGCACCGGACAGGGGGCCCAAGAGACCCAGTACTTC. Encoded protein: CASSTGQGAQETQYF.

The chain links TRBV13 to TRBJ1-6; D possibly corresponds to TRBD1 (6 bases). Germline CDR1 reads PRHDT; CDR2 reads FYEKMQ (reference sequence). The CDR3 loop spans 17 amino acids. V was clipped by 4 bases and J by 0 bases, with 13 bases between them. The CDR3: CASSSRQASSYNSPLHF. The CDR3 nucleotides are TGTGCCAGCAGCTCCCGACAGGCAAGCTCCTATAATTCACCCCTCCACTTT.